The rows below give T cell receptor beta chains drawn from one sample of a study of blood T cell repertoires in COVID-19. Libraries were prepared by immunoSEQ multiplex PCR; TCRdb keeps only in-frame clonotypes and omits some of them. The sample gives 88,000 or so clones, roughly 80% of which show up once; about 4.3% is in the top ten. Input material: peripheral blood. These receptor sequences come from a man in his sixties with acute or convalescent COVID-19. CDR3s include the opening cysteine and the closing phenylalanine or tryptophan. The order of the fields is clone size, J gene, D gene, V gene, CDR3 protein, CDR3 DNA. A D gene is named only where the DNA matches it firmly. A clone size is listed for some rows: how often the clone was seen (once, few, many), or a class if it is expanded.

>once|TRBJ2-5|.|TRBV13
CASSLGRVRRGETQYF
TGTGCCAGCAGCTTAGGCCGCGTGAGGCGGGGAGAGACCCAGTACTTC
>.|TRBJ2-7|.|TRBV9
CASSVGLGSGTSSYEQYF
TGTGCCAGCAGCGTTGGGTTGGGGAGCGGTACCAGCTCCTACGAGCAGTACTTC
>.|TRBJ1-6|.|TRBV7-2
CASSSPLGGGSYNSPLHF
TGTGCCAGCAGCTCACCTTTGGGTGGAGGCTCCTATAATTCACCCCTCCACTTT
>.|TRBJ2-3|TRBD2|TRBV3-1/TRBV3-2
CASSRGLLTDTQYF
TGTGCCAGCAGCCGGGGACTACTCACAGATACGCAGTATTTT
>once|TRBJ1-6|.|TRBV5-8
CASSLGWEDSPLHF
TGTGCCAGCAGCTTGGGGTGGGAGGATTCACCCCTCCACTTT
>.|TRBJ2-5|TRBD2|TRBV10-2
CASSPLAGGYQETQYF
TGCGCCAGCAGTCCCCTAGCGGGGGGGTACCAAGAGACCCAGTACTTC
>.|TRBJ2-3|.|TRBV13
CASSLWTDLGTDTQYF
TGTGCCAGCAGCCTATGGACTGACTTGGGCACAGATACGCAGTATTTT
>.|TRBJ2-7|TRBD2|TRBV4-2
CASSQVDISGNEQYF
TGTGCCAGCAGCCAAGTTGATATTAGCGGGAACGAGCAGTACTTC
>.|TRBJ1-5|.|TRBV3-1/TRBV3-2
CASSPQAQPNQPQHF
TGTGCCAGCAGCCCGCAGGCCCAGCCCAATCAGCCCCAGCATTTT
>.|TRBJ2-7|.|TRBV27
CASSFRGPWYDEQYF
TGTGCCAGCAGTTTCAGGGGTCCGTGGTACGACGAGCAGTACTTC
>.|TRBJ2-7|TRBD2|TRBV11-2
CASSWGGYEQYF
TGTGCCAGCTCCTGGGGAGGGTACGAGCAGTACTTC
>.|TRBJ1-1|TRBD1|TRBV6-2/TRBV6-3
CASSKHQGALTEAFF
TGTGCCAGCAGCAAACACCAGGGGGCCCTCACTGAAGCTTTCTTT
>.|TRBJ2-7|.|TRBV7-9
CASSLDQGIIYEQYF
TGTGCCAGCAGCTTAGATCAGGGAATAATCTACGAGCAGTACTTC
>.|TRBJ2-6|.|TRBV19
CASSIDRGTGANVLTF
TGTGCCAGTAGTATAGATCGAGGGACTGGGGCCAACGTCCTGACTTTC
>.|TRBJ1-1|TRBD1|TRBV7-9
CASRFTGGSEAFF
TGTGCCAGCAGGTTTACAGGGGGCTCTGAAGCTTTCTTT
>.|TRBJ1-1|.|TRBV29-1
CSVTRDMNTEAFF
TGCAGCGTAACCAGGGATATGAACACTGAAGCTTTCTTT
>.|TRBJ1-1|.|TRBV5-1
CASSGGPTEAFF
TGCGCCAGCTCTGGTGGCCCCACTGAAGCTTTCTTT
>.|TRBJ1-6|.|TRBV7-8
CASSSSVAGNSPLHF
TGTGCCAGCAGCTCCTCGGTCGCGGGGAATTCACCCCTCCACTTT
>.|TRBJ1-2|.|TRBV6-5
CASRLQGGVGGYTF
TGTGCCAGCAGATTACAGGGTGGAGTGGGCGGCTACACCTTC
>.|TRBJ2-3|TRBD2|TRBV28
CASSFLAGGFSDTQYF
TGTGCCAGCAGTTTCCTAGCGGGAGGGTTTTCAGATACGCAGTATTTT
>once|TRBJ2-2|.|TRBV29-1
CSVDAGNTGELFF
TGCAGCGTTGACGCAGGGAACACCGGGGAGCTGTTTTTT
>.|TRBJ2-5|.|TRBV7-2
CASSLRRDRETQYF
TGTGCCAGCAGCTTAAGGCGGGACCGAGAGACCCAGTACTTC
>.|TRBJ2-2|.|TRBV19
CASSIRTDNTGELFF
TGTGCCAGTAGTATCCGGACAGATAACACCGGGGAGCTGTTTTTT
>.|TRBJ2-7|.|TRBV12-3/TRBV12-4
CASSLAPGYEQYF
TGTGCCAGCAGTTTAGCGCCGGGCTACGAGCAGTACTTC
>few|TRBJ2-1|TRBD2|TRBV28
CAVTGSGRAEGDEQFF
TGTGCCGTCACGGGTAGCGGGAGGGCCGAGGGTGATGAGCAGTTCTTC
>.|TRBJ2-5|TRBD2|TRBV4-3
CASSQDLAGGRETQYF
TGCGCCAGCAGCCAAGACCTTGCGGGGGGGCGGGAGACCCAGTACTTC
>few|TRBJ1-5|TRBD1|TRBV7-2
CASSLAVPGTASNQPQHF
TGTGCCAGCAGCTTAGCGGTCCCCGGGACAGCTAGCAATCAGCCCCAGCATTTT
>once|TRBJ1-2|.|TRBV24-1
CATSDSLDSHYTF
TGTGCCACCAGTGACTCTTTGGACAGCCACTACACCTTC
>.|TRBJ2-3|.|TRBV6-2/TRBV6-3
CASSYLGTDTQYF
TGTGCCAGCAGTTACTTAGGCACAGATACGCAGTATTTT
>.|TRBJ2-1|TRBD2|TRBV2
CASSIEALAGGNYNEQFF
TGTGCCAGCAGTATCGAAGCGTTAGCGGGAGGGAACTACAATGAGCAGTTCTTC
>.|TRBJ2-1|.|TRBV7-3
CASSAEDLSSYNEQFF
TGTGCCAGCAGCGCCGAAGACTTAAGCTCCTACAATGAGCAGTTCTTC
>once|TRBJ2-5|.|TRBV24-1
CATSENSLGTQYF
TGTGCCACCAGTGAAAACAGCCTGGGGACCCAGTACTTC
>.|TRBJ2-7|.|TRBV24-1
CATSDGPGAIYEQYF
TGTGCCACCAGTGATGGTCCAGGGGCGATTTACGAGCAGTACTTC
>.|TRBJ2-5|TRBD2|TRBV24-1
CATSGASGSQETQYF
TGTGCCACCAGTGGGGCTAGCGGGAGCCAAGAGACCCAGTACTTC
>.|TRBJ2-3|.|TRBV29-1
CSLGRDSTDTQYF
TGCAGCCTGGGCAGGGATAGCACAGATACGCAGTATTTT
>.|TRBJ2-5|TRBD1|TRBV12-3/TRBV12-4
CASHDRGETQYF
TGTGCCAGCCATGACAGGGGAGAGACCCAGTACTTC
>.|TRBJ2-2|.|TRBV7-8
CASSLSRRTGPNTGELFF
TGTGCCAGCAGCTTATCCCGCCGAACAGGGCCGAACACCGGGGAGCTGTTTTTT
>.|TRBJ2-1|.|TRBV7-2
CASTPFRASYNEQFF
TGTGCCAGCACCCCATTCAGGGCGTCCTACAATGAGCAGTTCTTC
>once|TRBJ1-1|.|TRBV14
CASSQDRNTEAFF
TGTGCCAGCAGCCAAGACAGGAACACTGAAGCTTTCTTT
>.|TRBJ2-7|TRBD1|TRBV6-6
CASSRRPVTGTGGIYEQYF
TGTGCCAGCAGCCGACGCCCCGTAACCGGGACAGGGGGAATCTACGAGCAGTACTTC
>.|TRBJ1-5|.|TRBV6-2/TRBV6-3
CASSYGGRGDYQPQHF
TGTGCCAGCAGTTACGGGGGCAGGGGTGATTACCAGCCCCAGCATTTT
>.|TRBJ2-1|TRBD2|TRBV7-8
CASSRDMTSGNYNEQFF
TGTGCCAGCAGCCGAGACATGACTAGCGGGAACTACAATGAGCAGTTCTTC
>.|TRBJ1-3|.|TRBV30
CGIGVAGNTIYF
TGTGGGATCGGGGTTGCTGGAAACACCATATATTTT